The 10 T cell receptor beta chains reported below all come from one sample, sequenced in a study of blood T cell repertoires in COVID-19. Measured with immunoSEQ multiplex PCR; TCRdb has only the in-frame clones, and not every one. The sample consists of more than 350,000 clones, approximately 90% of them appearing once. Sequenced: PBMCs or T cells enriched from blood (not recorded which). The source is a woman aged 45-65 years who had recovered from COVID-19.

The chain couples TRBV6-1 to TRBJ2-7; perhaps TRBD1 as D (5 bases). Germline loops: CDR1 MNHNS, CDR2 SASEGT. This CDR3 comprises 15 residues. V was trimmed by 2 bases and J by 6 bases, leaving 17 bases between them. The CDR3 region has the DNA TGTGCCAGCAGTGAAACAGGTTTAATCTCGGGCGAGCAGTACTTC. Protein: CASSETGLISGEQYF.

V is TRBV3-1 (or the pseudogene TRBV3-2) and J is TRBJ1-2; D gene ambiguous. Deletions cut 0 bases from V and 10 bases from J, with 18 bases between. Germline CDR1 LGHDT, CDR2 YNNKEL (reference sequence). CDR3 size: 15 residues. The CDR3 DNA reads as TGTGCCAGCAGCCAAGACGGGATAAGGGTATCTGACTACACCTTC. Translation gives CASSQDGIRVSDYTF.

The V call is TRBV20-1, the J call TRBJ1-2; D perhaps matches TRBD1 (5 bases). The CDR3 has 11 residues. Trimming took off 6 bases at V and 7 bases at J, with 12 bases between the two ends. Germline assignment: CDR1 DFQATT and CDR2 SNEGSKA (reference sequence). The CDR3 DNA is TGCAGTGCCCCCAGGGAGGGTGGCTACACCTTC. It encodes CSAPREGGYTF.

V is TRBV28 and J is TRBJ2-7; the match to TRBD1 covers 9 bases. J was trimmed by 5 bases and V by 5 bases; bases with no gene match: 19. CDR1 MDHEN and CDR2 SYDVKM come from the germline V gene. The CDR3 is made up of 18 amino acids. CDR3 bases: TGTGCCAGCAGTATGATCCGCGGTGCCGGGACAGGGAGTCACGAGCAGTACTTC. It translates to CASSMIRGAGTGSHEQYF. Variable domain in full (rest from reference TRBV28 and TRBJ2-7): DVKVTQSSRYLVKRTGEKVFLECVQDMDHENMFWYRQDPGLGLRLIYFSYDVKMKEKGDIPEGYSVSREKKERFSLILESASTNQTSMYLCASSMIRGAGTGSHEQYFGPGTRLTVT.

The chain joins TRBV4-1 to TRBJ1-4; D remains unclear. Trimming removed 0 bases at V and 5 bases at J, with 4 bases between. This CDR3 comprises 13 residues. Germline CDR1 is MGHRA and CDR2 is YSYEKL. The CDR3 here is CASSQDLNEKLFF. The CDR3 region has the DNA TGCGCCAGCAGCCAAGACTTAAATGAAAAACTGTTTTTT.

V gene TRBV19 combines with J gene TRBJ1-5, with 7 bases that match TRBD1. The CDR3 covers 16 residues. Per the germline V gene, CDR1 is LNHDA and CDR2 is SQIVND (reference sequence). J lost 4 bases, V lost 3 bases, and 9 bases had no gene match. The CDR3 DNA reads as TGTGCCAGTAGTATCCTGACAGGGACGATGAATCAGCCCCAGCATTTT. Its translation: CASSILTGTMNQPQHF.

This chain joins TRBV19 and TRBJ2-1, with TRBD2 identical over 9 bases. The V segment lost 5 bases and the J segment 5 bases; nucleotides outside the gene matches: 7. CDR3 length equals 15 residues. Per the germline V gene, CDR1 is LNHDA and CDR2 is SQIVND (reference sequence). In nucleotides, the CDR3 is TGTGCCAGTAGTCCTCTAGCGGGGAACAACAATGAGCAGTTCTTC. Amino acids: CASSPLAGNNNEQFF. Variable domain in full (rest from reference TRBV19 and TRBJ2-1): DGGITQSPKYLFRKEGQNVTLSCEQNLNHDAMYWYRQDPGQGLRLIYYSQIVNDFQKGDIAEGYSVSREKKESFPLTVTSAQKNPTAFYLCASSPLAGNNNEQFFGPGTRLTVL.

This chain links TRBV5-1 with TRBJ2-4, with D perhaps matching TRBD1 (6 bases). The germline V and J ends were trimmed by 4 bases and 1 base, with 15 bases remaining between them. There are 16 residues in the CDR3. In germline, CDR1 is SGHRS, CDR2 YFSETQ. This CDR3 is CASSGDNAGAKNIQYF. CDR3 DNA: TGCGCCAGCAGCGGGGACAATGCTGGGGCCAAAAACATTCAGTACTTC.

V and J are TRBV12-3 or TRBV12-4 and TRBJ1-2; a weak D match, TRBD1 (6 bases). Between the trimmed V and J ends, which lost 6 bases and 8 bases, there was a span of 13 bases. CDR3 size: 12 residues. CDR3 bases: TGTGCCAGCAGGTCAGGTGGGGGCGGCTACACCTTC. Its protein is CASRSGGGGYTF.

The J gene is TRBJ2-7, the V gene TRBV19; D is perhaps TRBD1 (6 bases). V lost 5 bases and J lost 6, with 17 bases in between. The CDR3 is 14 amino acids. Germline values: CDR1 LNHDA, CDR2 SQIVND (reference sequence). The CDR3 here is CASSLIGQSSEQYF. The DNA for the CDR3 is TGTGCCAGTAGTCTAATCGGACAGTCGAGCGAGCAGTACTTC. Based on the CDR3 plus reference TRBV19 and TRBJ2-7, the full variable domain is DGGITQSPKYLFRKEGQNVTLSCEQNLNHDAMYWYRQDPGQGLRLIYYSQIVNDFQKGDIAEGYSVSREKKESFPLTVTSAQKNPTAFYLCASSLIGQSSEQYFGPGTRLTVT.